These T cell receptor beta chains were read from a single sample in a study of T cell responses to AZD1222 COVID-19 vaccine. TCRdb's table, derived via immunoSEQ multiplex PCR, lists solely in-frame clones and lacks some. The table records fewer than 110,000 clones, about 86% of them present only once. Here the sequenced sample was peripheral blood, taken on day 0 of AZD1222 vaccination. These receptors were collected from an adult in good health. The CDR3 runs from the conserved cysteine through the conserved F or W. A D gene is named only where the DNA matches it firmly. Some rows mark clone size as missing; the rest say once, few, many or name a class of expanded clone.

v_gene	abundance	d_gene	j_gene	CDR3nt	CDR3aa
TRBV19	NA	TRBD1	TRBJ1-1	TGTGCCAGTAGTAACGACAGGGGTGCGCGGGAAACTGAAGCTTTCTTT	CASSNDRGARETEAFF
TRBV6-2/TRBV6-3	NA	NA	TRBJ2-1	TGTGCCAGCAGTTCACATCTAGCATTGCAAAAGCAGTTCTTC	CASSSHLALQKQFF
TRBV9	NA	NA	TRBJ2-2	TGTGCCAGCCAGCTTACAGGGGAGGACACCGGGGAGCTGTTTTTT	CASQLTGEDTGELFF
TRBV4-3	NA	NA	TRBJ1-6	TGCGCCAGCAGCCAAGACGGGGATAATTCACCCCTCCACTTT	CASSQDGDNSPLHF
TRBV7-2	NA	NA	TRBJ1-1	TGTGCCAGCAGCGGATCCGGGACCCAGGTCGCTGAAGCTTTCTTT	CASSGSGTQVAEAFF
TRBV7-2	medium-sized	NA	TRBJ2-1	TGTGCCAGCAGCTTAGACAGTCACAATGAGCAGTTCTTC	CASSLDSHNEQFF
TRBV7-3	NA	NA	TRBJ2-1	TGTGCCAGCAGCTCCACCCTCGGACACACAAATGAGCAGTTCTTC	CASSSTLGHTNEQFF
TRBV19	NA	NA	TRBJ2-7	TGTGCCAGTACGACAGGCCAACCCTACGAGCAGTACTTC	CASTTGQPYEQYF
TRBV30	NA	NA	TRBJ1-2	TGTGCCTGGAGTGGTTCTCATGGGGTTTCGGGCTATGGCTACACCTTC	CAWSGSHGVSGYGYTF
TRBV3-1/TRBV3-2	NA	TRBD2	TRBJ2-5	TGTGCCAGCAGCCAGGACGGGAGGGCCAGGGAGACCCAGTACTTC	CASSQDGRARETQYF
TRBV27	NA	NA	TRBJ1-2	TGTGCCAGCTCTCTAACGGGGGTGAACTATGGCTACACCTTC	CASSLTGVNYGYTF
TRBV27	NA	TRBD1	TRBJ1-1	TGTGCCAGCAGTCCGGGACAGGTGAACACTGAAGCTTTCTTT	CASSPGQVNTEAFF
TRBV9	NA	TRBD1	TRBJ2-7	TGTGCCAGCAGCGGATCTACAGGGGCACGACCCTACGAGCAGTACTTC	CASSGSTGARPYEQYF
TRBV18	NA	NA	TRBJ1-3	TGTGCCAGCTCACCCGAGACGTTACCCGGAAACACCATATATTTT	CASSPETLPGNTIYF
TRBV11-2	NA	NA	TRBJ2-5	TGTGCCAGCAGCTTGGACCGCCAAGAGACCCAGTACTTC	CASSLDRQETQYF
TRBV7-2	NA	NA	TRBJ2-7	TGTGCCAGCCTGGGGGGACTCTACGAGCAGTACTTC	CASLGGLYEQYF
TRBV28	NA	TRBD1	TRBJ1-3	TGTGCCAGCAGTTTGCCCTCGACAGGGCGATTTGGAAACACCATATATTTT	CASSLPSTGRFGNTIYF
TRBV7-2	NA	NA	TRBJ2-1	TGTGCCAGCAGCTTAGTAAGGATGGTCGGTTGGGGTTTAAATGAGCAGTTCTTC	CASSLVRMVGWGLNEQFF
TRBV24-1	NA	TRBD1	TRBJ1-1	TGTGCCACCAGTGATTGGGACAGTTTGGGGATCACTGAAGCTTTCTTT	CATSDWDSLGITEAFF
TRBV19	NA	NA	TRBJ2-3	TGTGCCAGTAGTATGGGAACAGGAGAGGGTACGCAGTATTTT	CASSMGTGEGTQYF
TRBV20-1	NA	NA	TRBJ2-7	TGCAGTGCTGCGAACTCCTACGAGCAGTACTTC	CSAANSYEQYF
TRBV27	NA	TRBD1	TRBJ2-7	TGTGCCAGCAGTAACGGACAGGGTCCCTACGAGCAGTACTTC	CASSNGQGPYEQYF
TRBV7-2	NA	NA	TRBJ1-5	TGTGCCAGCAGCTTAGGGGCAGGGCTGCATGATCAGCCCCAGCATTTT	CASSLGAGLHDQPQHF
TRBV28	NA	NA	TRBJ1-4	TGTGCCAGCAGTTTGTATTTGGATGAAAAACTGTTTTTT	CASSLYLDEKLFF
TRBV24-1	NA	NA	TRBJ2-5	TGTGCCACCAGTGATCCTAATCGAGTCAGGGGCCAAGAGACCCAGTACTTC	CATSDPNRVRGQETQYF
TRBV5-6	few	TRBD1	TRBJ2-3	TGTGCCAGCAGCTGGGGACAGGGGCTCGGAGATACGCAGTATTTT	CASSWGQGLGDTQYF
TRBV5-1	NA	NA	TRBJ1-2	TGCGCCAGCAGCTTGTCGGAGACTTTAGGTAATGGCTACACCTTC	CASSLSETLGNGYTF
TRBV5-1	NA	NA	TRBJ2-7	TGCGCCAGCAGCTCCGCCTACGAGCAGTACTTC	CASSSAYEQYF
TRBV19	NA	NA	TRBJ2-1	TGTGCCAGTAGTACTGGATTAAACAATGAGCAGTTCTTC	CASSTGLNNEQFF
TRBV27	NA	NA	TRBJ1-1	TGTGCCAGCTCTCCCGAAGAGGGGATGAACACTGAAGCTTTCTTT	CASSPEEGMNTEAFF
TRBV7-9	NA	NA	TRBJ2-2	TGTGCCAGCAGCTTAGGACAGGTACCCGGGGAGCTGTTTTTT	CASSLGQVPGELFF
TRBV15	NA	TRBD1	TRBJ1-5	TGTGCCACCAACCAATCAGGGGGAATAGACCAGCCCCAGCATTTT	CATNQSGGIDQPQHF
TRBV4-1	NA	TRBD2	TRBJ2-7	TGCGCCAGCAGCCTCAGACTAGGCGGGAGCGGCCACGAGCAGTACTTC	CASSLRLGGSGHEQYF
TRBV19	NA	NA	TRBJ1-6	TGTGCCAGTAGTCAAACCCCGCAGGGAGGATTGAATTCACCCCTCCACTTT	CASSQTPQGGLNSPLHF
TRBV12-3/TRBV12-4	NA	NA	TRBJ2-1	TGTGCCAGCAGTTTAAGGGATGAGCAGTTCTTC	CASSLRDEQFF
TRBV25-1	once	NA	TRBJ1-3	TGTGCCAGCAGTGAATCTGGGTCTGGAAACACCATATATTTT	CASSESGSGNTIYF
TRBV7-8	NA	NA	TRBJ1-1	TGTGCCAGCAGCTTAGAGAACACTGAAGCTTTCTTT	CASSLENTEAFF